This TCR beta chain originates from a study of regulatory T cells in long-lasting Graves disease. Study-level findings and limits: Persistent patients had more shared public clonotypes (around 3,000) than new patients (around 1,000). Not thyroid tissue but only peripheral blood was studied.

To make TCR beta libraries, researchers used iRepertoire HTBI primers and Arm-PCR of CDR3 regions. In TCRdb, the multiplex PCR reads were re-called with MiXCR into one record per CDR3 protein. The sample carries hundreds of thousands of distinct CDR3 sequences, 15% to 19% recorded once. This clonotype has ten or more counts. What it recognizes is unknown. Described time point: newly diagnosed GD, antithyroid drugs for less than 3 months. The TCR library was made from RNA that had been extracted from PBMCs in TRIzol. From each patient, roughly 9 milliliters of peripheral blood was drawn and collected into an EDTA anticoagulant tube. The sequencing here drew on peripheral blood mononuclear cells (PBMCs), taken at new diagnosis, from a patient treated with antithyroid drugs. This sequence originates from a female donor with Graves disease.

The CDR3 DNA is TGTGCCAGCAGCTTGACTAGCGGGAGCGCAGATACGCAGTATTTT. It codes for CASSLTSGSADTQYF. The rearrangement joins TRBV5-4 to TRBJ2-3, with 11 bases aligning to TRBD2. After removal of 1 base from V and 4 bases from J, the junction contained 2 bases not matched to a gene. The CDR3 sequence is 15 residues long. CDR1 and CDR2 from the germline V gene are SGHNT and YYREEE (reference sequence). Supplemented by reference TRBV5-4 and TRBJ2-3, the full variable domain reads ETGVTQSPTHLIKTRGQQVTLRCSSQSGHNTVSWYQQALGQGPQFIFQYYREEENGRGNFPPRFSGLQFPNYSSELNVNALELDDSALYLCASSLTSGSADTQYFGPGTRLTVL.